This record concerns one TCR beta chain sequence. Germline-derived CDR1 and CDR2 are LNHDA and SQIVND (reference sequence). V lost 1 base to trimming and J lost 0 bases, with 10 bases between them. CDR3 length equals 16 residues. Seattle patients were enrolled while actively infected and followed longitudinally. The data originate from a study of blood T cell repertoires in COVID-19. Study information: There were acute and convalescent COVID-19 samples, and they came from the United States, Italy and Spain. Sample material is recorded as cDNA or gDNA derived from T cells, B-cell-depleted T cells, or PBMCs.

In the original workflow: Using reference gene primer amplification, nucleated cell counts were estimated. Sequenced by immunoSEQ multiplex PCR; TCRdb stores in-frame clones only, minus some. For V, J and clone size, that table is used; D and trimming come from the DNA. The sample consists of 350,000 to 500,000 clones, roughly 90% of them appearing once. The sample comprised peripheral blood. The TCR was taken from a man between 18 and 35 years old with COVID-19, enrolled during active disease. The chain combines TRBV19 with TRBJ1-3, with a weak D call TRBD1 (6 bases). The CDR3 sequence: CASSIGSRGSGNTIYF. CDR3 DNA sequence: TGTGCCAGTAGTATAGGGTCCAGGGGCTCTGGAAACACCATATATTTT.